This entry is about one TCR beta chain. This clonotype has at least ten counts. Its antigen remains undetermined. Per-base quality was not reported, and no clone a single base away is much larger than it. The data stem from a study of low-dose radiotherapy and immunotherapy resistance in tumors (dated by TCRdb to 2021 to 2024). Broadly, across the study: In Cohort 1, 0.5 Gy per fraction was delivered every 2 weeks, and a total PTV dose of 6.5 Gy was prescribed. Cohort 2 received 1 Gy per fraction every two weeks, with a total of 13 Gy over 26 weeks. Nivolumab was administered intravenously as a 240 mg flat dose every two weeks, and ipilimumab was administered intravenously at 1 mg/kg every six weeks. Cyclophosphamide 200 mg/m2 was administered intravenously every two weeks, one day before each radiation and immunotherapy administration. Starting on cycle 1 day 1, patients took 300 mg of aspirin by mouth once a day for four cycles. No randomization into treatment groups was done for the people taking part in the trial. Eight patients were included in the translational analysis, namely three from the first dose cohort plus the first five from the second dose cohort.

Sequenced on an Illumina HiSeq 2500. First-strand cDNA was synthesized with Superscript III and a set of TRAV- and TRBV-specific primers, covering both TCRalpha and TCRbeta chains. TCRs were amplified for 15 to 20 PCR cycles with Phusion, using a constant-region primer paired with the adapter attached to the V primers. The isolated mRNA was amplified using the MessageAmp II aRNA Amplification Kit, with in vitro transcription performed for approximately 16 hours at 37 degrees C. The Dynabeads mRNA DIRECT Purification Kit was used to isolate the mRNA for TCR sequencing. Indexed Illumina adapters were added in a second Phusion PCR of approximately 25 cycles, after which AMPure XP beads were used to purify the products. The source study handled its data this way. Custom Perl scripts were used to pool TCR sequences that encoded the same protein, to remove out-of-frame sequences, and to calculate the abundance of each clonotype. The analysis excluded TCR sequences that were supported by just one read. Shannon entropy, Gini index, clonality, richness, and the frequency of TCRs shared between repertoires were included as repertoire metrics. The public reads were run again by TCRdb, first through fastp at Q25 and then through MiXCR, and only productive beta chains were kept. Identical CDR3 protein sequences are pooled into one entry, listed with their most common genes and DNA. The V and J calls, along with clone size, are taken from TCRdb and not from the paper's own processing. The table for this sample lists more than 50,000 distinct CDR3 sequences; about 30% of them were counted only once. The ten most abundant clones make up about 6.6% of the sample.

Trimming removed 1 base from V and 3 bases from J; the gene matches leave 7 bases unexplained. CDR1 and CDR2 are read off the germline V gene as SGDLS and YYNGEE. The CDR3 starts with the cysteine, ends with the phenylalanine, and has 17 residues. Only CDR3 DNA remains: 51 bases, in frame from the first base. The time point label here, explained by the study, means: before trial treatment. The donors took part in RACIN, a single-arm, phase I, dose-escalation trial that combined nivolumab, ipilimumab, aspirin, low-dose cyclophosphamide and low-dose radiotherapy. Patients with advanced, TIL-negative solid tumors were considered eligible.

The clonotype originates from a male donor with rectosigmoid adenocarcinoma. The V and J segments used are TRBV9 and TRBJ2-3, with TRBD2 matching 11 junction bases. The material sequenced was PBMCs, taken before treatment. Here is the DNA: TGTGCCAGCAGCGTACGACTAGCGGGGTTCGGAACAGATACGCAGTATTTT. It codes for CASSVRLAGFGTDTQYF.